This T cell receptor beta chain was recorded in a study of memory CD4+ T cells and cytomegalovirus serostatus. This clone was seen a handful of times. The sort gate was single viable CD3+CD4+CD8-CD45RO+ cells for memory CD4+ T cells. Serum IgG to CMV pp150, pp28, p38 and p52 defined serostatus. Total CD4+ T cells were enriched by CD4 positive selection. Deletions cut 2 bases from V and 0 bases from J, with 4 bases between. CDR3 length: 13 amino acids. Germline V CDR1 and CDR2: WNHNN, SYGVQD (reference sequence). Authors' analysis steps: Out-of-frame sequences were removed, leaving about 2,300,000 distinct TCRbeta sequences. Produced via immunoSEQ multiplex PCR; TCRdb's table is partial and in-frame only. The V and J calls and the clone size are those of that table, but D and trimming were determined from the DNA. The repertoire has roughly 50,000 clones, roughly 80% of them found once; the top ten carry 0.82%.

The sequenced sample was memory CD4+ T cells from blood. The V and J genes are TRBV10-1 and TRBJ1-1; unclear D gene. The clonotype comes from an adult in good health and CMV-seronegative. The CDR3 coding sequence is TGCGCCAGCAGTGAGAAGTTGAACACTGAAGCTTTCTTT. It yields the protein CASSEKLNTEAFF.